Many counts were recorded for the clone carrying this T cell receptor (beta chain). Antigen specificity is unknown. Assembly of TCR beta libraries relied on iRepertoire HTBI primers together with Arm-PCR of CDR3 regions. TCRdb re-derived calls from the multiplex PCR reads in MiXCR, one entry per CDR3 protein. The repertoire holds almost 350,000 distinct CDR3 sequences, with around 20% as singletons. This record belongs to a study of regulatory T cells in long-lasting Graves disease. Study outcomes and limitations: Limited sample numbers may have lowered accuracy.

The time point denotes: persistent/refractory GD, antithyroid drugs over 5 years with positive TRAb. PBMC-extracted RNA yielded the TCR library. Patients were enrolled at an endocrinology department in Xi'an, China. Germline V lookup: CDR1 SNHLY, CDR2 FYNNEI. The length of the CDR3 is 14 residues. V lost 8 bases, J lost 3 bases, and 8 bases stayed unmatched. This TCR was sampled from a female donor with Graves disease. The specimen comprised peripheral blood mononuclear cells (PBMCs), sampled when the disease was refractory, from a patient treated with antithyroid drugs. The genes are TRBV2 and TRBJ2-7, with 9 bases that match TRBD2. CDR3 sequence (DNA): TGTGCCAGCGGGGCTAGCGGGAAGAGCTACGAGCAGTACTTC. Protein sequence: CASGASGKSYEQYF.